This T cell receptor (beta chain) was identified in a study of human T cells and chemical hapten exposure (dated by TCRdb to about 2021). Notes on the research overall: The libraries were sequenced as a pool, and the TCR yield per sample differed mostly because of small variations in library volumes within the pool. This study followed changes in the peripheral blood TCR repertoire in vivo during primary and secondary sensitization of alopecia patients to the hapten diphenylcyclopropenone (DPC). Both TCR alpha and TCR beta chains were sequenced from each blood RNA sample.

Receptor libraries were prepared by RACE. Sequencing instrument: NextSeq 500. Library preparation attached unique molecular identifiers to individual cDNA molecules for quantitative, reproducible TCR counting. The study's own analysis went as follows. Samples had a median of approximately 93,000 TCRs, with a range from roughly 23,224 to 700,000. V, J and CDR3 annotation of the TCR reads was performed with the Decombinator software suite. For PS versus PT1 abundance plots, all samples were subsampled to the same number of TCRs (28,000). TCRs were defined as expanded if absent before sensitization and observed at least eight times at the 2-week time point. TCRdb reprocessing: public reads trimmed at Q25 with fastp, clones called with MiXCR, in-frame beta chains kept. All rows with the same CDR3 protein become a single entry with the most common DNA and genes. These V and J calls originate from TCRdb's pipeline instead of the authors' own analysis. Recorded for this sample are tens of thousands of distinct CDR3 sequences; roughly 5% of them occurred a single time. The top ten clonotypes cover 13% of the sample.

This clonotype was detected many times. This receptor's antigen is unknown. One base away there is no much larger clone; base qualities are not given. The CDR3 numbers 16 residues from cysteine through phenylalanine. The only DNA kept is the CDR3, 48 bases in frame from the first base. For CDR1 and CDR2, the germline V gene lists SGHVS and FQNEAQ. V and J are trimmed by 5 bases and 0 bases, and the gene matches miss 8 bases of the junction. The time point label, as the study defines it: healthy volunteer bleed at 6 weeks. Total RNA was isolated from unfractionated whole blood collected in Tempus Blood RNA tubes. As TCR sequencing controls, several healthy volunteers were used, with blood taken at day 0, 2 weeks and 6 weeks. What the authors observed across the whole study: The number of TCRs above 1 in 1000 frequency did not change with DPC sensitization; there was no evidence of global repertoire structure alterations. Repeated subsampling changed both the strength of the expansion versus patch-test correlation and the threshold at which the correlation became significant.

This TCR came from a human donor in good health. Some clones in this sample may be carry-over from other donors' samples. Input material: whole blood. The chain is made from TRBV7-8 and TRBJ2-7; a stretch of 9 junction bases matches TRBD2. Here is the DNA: TGTGCCAGCAGCCTCATCCTAGCGGGAAGCTCCTACGAGCAGTACTTC. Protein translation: CASSLILAGSSYEQYF. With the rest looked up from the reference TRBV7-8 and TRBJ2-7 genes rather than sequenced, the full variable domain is GAGVSQSPRYKVAKRGQDVALRCDPISGHVSLFWYQQALGQGPEFLTYFQNEAQLDKSGLPSDRFFAERPEGSVSTLKIQRTQQEDSAVYLCASSLILAGSSYEQYFGPGTRLTVT.